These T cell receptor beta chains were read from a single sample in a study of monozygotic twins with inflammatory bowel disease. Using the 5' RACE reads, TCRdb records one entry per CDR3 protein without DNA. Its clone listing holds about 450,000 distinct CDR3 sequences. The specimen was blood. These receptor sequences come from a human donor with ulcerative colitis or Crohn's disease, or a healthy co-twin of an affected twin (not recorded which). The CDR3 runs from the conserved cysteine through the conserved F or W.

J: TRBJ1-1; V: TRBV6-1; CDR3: CASSRGSPNTEAFF
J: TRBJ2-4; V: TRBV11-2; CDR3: CASSRTDRVGLAKNIQYF
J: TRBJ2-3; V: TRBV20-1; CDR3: CSAAQGGASGSTDTQYF
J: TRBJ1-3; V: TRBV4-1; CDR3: CASSQVAPTRNTIYF
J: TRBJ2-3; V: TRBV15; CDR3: CATSGQGGGYRTDTQYF
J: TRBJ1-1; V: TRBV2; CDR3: CASSVAPEAFF
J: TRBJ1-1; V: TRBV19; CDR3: CASRQGGRNTEAFF
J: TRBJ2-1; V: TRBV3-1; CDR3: CASSQFSPGTGSNEQFF
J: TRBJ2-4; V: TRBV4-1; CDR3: CASSQDQAAGVAKNIQYF
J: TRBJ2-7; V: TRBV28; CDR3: CASSDRDVYEQYF
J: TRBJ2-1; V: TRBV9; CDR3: CASSVDGQSYNEQFF
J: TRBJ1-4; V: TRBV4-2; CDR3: CASSQEPVNEKLFF
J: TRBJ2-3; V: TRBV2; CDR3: CASSEALLFTNTQYF
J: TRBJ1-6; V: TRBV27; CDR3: CARAASLLGNSPLHF
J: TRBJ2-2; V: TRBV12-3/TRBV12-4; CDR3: CASSPTGLAGTGELFF
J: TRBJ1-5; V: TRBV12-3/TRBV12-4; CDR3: CASSLFNSDRRGNQPQHF
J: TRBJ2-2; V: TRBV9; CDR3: CASSVASFSATGELFF
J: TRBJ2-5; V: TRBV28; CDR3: CASNKDRVQETQYF
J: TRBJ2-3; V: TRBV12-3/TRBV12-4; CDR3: CASSQTPTSQYF
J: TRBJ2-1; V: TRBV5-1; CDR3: CASREGPSGAYNEQFF
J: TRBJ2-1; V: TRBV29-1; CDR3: CSAEPGTGRDEQFF
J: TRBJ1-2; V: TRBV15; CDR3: CATSRESGIANYGYTF
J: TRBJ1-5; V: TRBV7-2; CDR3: CASSSYGPHGNQPQHF
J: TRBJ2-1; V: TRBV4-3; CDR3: CASSQGREMNEQFF
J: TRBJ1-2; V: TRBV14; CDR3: CASRLGQGADGYTF
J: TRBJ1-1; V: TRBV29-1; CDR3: CSVGQTGTTLNTEASF
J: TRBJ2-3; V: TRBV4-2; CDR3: CASSGGLAGGVSSTDTQYF
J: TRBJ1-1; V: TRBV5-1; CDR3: CASSLVPLAWNTEAFF
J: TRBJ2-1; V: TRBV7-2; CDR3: CATERAAGEQFF
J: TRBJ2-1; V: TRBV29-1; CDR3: CSVSGQSGPYNEQFF
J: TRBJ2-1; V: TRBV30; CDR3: CAWSAGLAGAPLSYNEQFF
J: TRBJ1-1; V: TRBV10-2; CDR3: CASGIGNTEAFF
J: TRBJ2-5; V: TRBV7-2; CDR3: CASSPDLGRGETQYF
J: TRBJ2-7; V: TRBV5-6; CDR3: CASSLTTGEPYEQYF
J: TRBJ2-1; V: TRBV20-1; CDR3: CSARVPLGAKQFF
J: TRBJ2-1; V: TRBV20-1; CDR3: CSAETGAPLSYNEQFF
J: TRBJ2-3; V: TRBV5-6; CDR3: CASSFTGFYRDTQYF
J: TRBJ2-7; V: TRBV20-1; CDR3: CSARERSGRVTYEQYF
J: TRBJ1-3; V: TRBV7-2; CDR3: CASSLALFGGSGNTIYF
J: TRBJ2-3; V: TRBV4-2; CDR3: CASSQDRGTSTDTQYF
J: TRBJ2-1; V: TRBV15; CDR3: CATSRDSGGEQFF
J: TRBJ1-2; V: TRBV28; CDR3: CASSFFFGYTF
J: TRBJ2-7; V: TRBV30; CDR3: CAWSPAIGAYEQYF
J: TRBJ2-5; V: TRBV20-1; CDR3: CSALRTDLETQYF
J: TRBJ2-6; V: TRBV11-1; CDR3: CASSGPGQGLSGANVLTF
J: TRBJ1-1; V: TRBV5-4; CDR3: CASSLSGARTEAFF
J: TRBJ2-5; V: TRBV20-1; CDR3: CSANTGGGETQYF
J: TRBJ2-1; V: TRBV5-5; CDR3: CASTSGTGSYNEQFF
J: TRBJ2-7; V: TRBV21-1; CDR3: CASSKTGGLGTYEQYF
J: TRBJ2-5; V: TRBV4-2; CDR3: CASSQGLIKTQYF
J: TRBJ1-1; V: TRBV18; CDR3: CASSPISGQGATEAFF
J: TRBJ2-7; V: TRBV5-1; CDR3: CASSSMTSGYEQYF